This TCR beta chain stems from a study of T cells in Graves' hyperthyroidism and ophthalmopathy. Study overall: Before treatment of any kind, peripheral blood was taken at initial diagnosis.

Study-wide results and caveats: A model using 13 V-J features told ophthalmopathy apart from stable hyperthyroidism. In blood, most of the thyroid clonotypes expanded above 0.001 were also present.

The PBMCs were sourced from fresh peripheral blood (around 9.9 ml). CDR1 DFQATT and CDR2 SNEGSKA come from the germline V gene (reference sequence). This CDR3 has 13 residues. Authors of the study amplified TCR beta CDR3 regions from RNA transcripts. In the first-round RT-PCR of the TCR CDR3, the HTBI primer set was used. Each CDR3 protein gets one entry after TCRdb re-called the multiplex PCR reads with MiXCR. The sample shows 450,000 to 550,000 distinct CDR3 sequences, approximately 25% of them seen only once. In its sample, this clonotype was seen a few times. The antigen remains unidentified. The sequence derives from a woman aged 25 to 45 with Graves' ophthalmopathy. The rearrangement uses TRBV20-1 and TRBJ2-5, with 8 bases aligning to TRBD2. Sequenced sample: blood. The CDR3 spells CGSTGGLGETQYF. The CDR3, as DNA: TGCGGTTCTACGGGGGGGCTGGGAGAGACCCAGTACTTC.